The next 20 T cell receptor beta chains were all read from a single sample in a study of CD8+CD57+ T cells in acquired aplastic anemia. Profiles of TCR beta VDJ and CDR3 were generated from a genomic DNA template. TCRdb used MiXCR to reprocess the reads, holding one entry per CDR3 protein. The sample consists of 300,000 or so distinct CDR3 sequences, roughly three fifths of them appearing once. Sequenced input: sorted CD4+, CD8+, or CD8+CD57+ T cells (not recorded which) from PBMCs. These TCRs come from a human donor with severe aplastic anemia or a healthy control (not recorded which).

In its sample, this clonotype was seen a few times. This sequence may be a read error, since a much larger clone differs from it by one base. V and J are TRBV6-6 and TRBJ1-1; TRBD1 is a possible D gene (6 bases). Germline V gene data show CDR1 as MNHNY and CDR2 as SVGAGI (reference sequence). The CDR3 loop spans 15 amino acids. V was cut by 5 bases and J by 6 bases, with 19 bases left in between. In nucleotides, the CDR3 is TGTGCCAGCAGTCCATCCGGGACAAGAAACTCTGAAGCTTTCTTT. This translates into CASSPSGTRNSEAFF.

A word on this clonotype: The germline gene is not matched at one end of the junction; a read error may be the cause. This chain joins TRBV4-1 and TRBJ1-4, with unresolved D. CDR1 and CDR2 from the germline V gene are MGHRA and YSYEKL. The CDR3 length is 17 residues. The CDR3 spells CVSNQDGGGSYNEKLFF. CDR3 bases: TGCGTCAGCAACCAAGATGGAGGTGGAAGCTATAATGAAAAACTGTTTTTT.

The V and J genes are TRBV15 and TRBJ1-6; unclear D gene. CDR1 and CDR2 from the germline V gene are LNHNV and YYDKDF (reference sequence). This CDR3 region has 15 residues. V was clipped by 1 base and J by 1 base, with 5 bases between them. Here the CDR3 DNA reads TGTGCCACCAGCAGAGGGTTGTCCTATAATTCACCCCTCCACTTT. Translation gives CATSRGLSYNSPLHF.

A remark on this clonotype: A read error may account for a junction end that differs from germline. This chain uses TRBV5-6 with TRBJ2-7; D may be TRBD2 (5 bases). Looked up from germline, CDR1 is SGHDT and CDR2 is YYEEEE. The length of the CDR3 is 17 residues. The CDR3 sequence: CAGSFRTDLPVAYEQYF. CDR3 DNA: TGCGCCGGCAGCTTCAGGACTGACCTCCCTGTCGCCTACGAGCAGTACTTC.

This rearrangement joins TRBV20-1 to TRBJ2-1, with D unclear. Trimming took 6 bases from V and 4 from J, leaving 13 bases between them. This CDR3 has 13 residues. In germline, CDR1 is DFQATT, CDR2 SNEGSKA (reference sequence). The chain's CDR3 is CSASSAQYNEQFF. CDR3 nucleotide sequence: TGCAGTGCCAGCAGTGCCCAGTACAATGAGCAGTTCTTC.

This chain links TRBV29-1 with TRBJ2-3; 7 bases match TRBD1. The CDR3 is 13 residues long. The junction had 4 bases not matched to a gene; V was cut back by 3 bases and J by 4 bases. Germline CDR1 and CDR2: SQVTM and ANQGSEA. CDR3 in amino acids: CSVETGSADTQYF. The CDR3 DNA reads TGCAGCGTTGAGACAGGGTCAGCAGATACGCAGTATTTT.

This clonotype was seen ten or more times. The chain links TRBV6-2 or TRBV6-3 to TRBJ1-5; D not resolved. V lost 5 bases, J lost 4 bases, and 15 bases lay in between. CDR1 is MNHEY and CDR2 is SVGEGT in the germline V gene. The CDR3 runs to 15 residues. The DNA for the CDR3 is TGTGCCAGCAGTCCTTTGGGAGGTGTAAATCAGCCCCAGCATTTT. Amino acids: CASSPLGGVNQPQHF.

In its sample, this clonotype was seen many times. The chain recombines TRBV5-5 with TRBJ1-1; D is unclear. This CDR3 has 14 amino acids. The germline V and J ends were trimmed by 0 bases and 0 bases, with 6 bases remaining between them. Germline loops: CDR1 SGHKS, CDR2 YYEKEE (reference sequence). The CDR3 loop reads CASSLGMMNTEAFF. In nucleotides, the CDR3 is TGTGCCAGCAGCTTGGGGATGATGAACACTGAAGCTTTCTTT.

This clonotype was counted a single time. The chain recombines TRBV9 with TRBJ1-2; 11 positions agree with TRBD1. The CDR3 covers 17 residues. V gave up 5 bases and J gave up 12 bases; unmatched junction bases: 21. CDR1 and CDR2 from the germline V gene are SGDLS and YYNGEE. The CDR3 nucleotides read TGTGCCAGCAGTCGGACAGGGGGCGAAGGCAGAAGCTCTGGAAACACCTTC. It codes for CASSRTGGEGRSSGNTF.

This clonotype was counted only a few times. The chain links TRBV5-1 to TRBJ2-7; D is unresolved. Germline loops: CDR1 SGHRS, CDR2 YFSETQ. The CDR3 spans 12 residues. Trimming cost V 4 bases and J 0 bases, with 5 bases left between them. The CDR3 nucleotides are TGCGCCAGCAGCACCAGCTCCTACGAGCAGTACTTC. This encodes CASSTSSYEQYF.

The rearrangement joins TRBV20-1 to TRBJ2-1; 9 nucleotides align to TRBD2. Germline V gene lookup returns CDR1 DFQATT and CDR2 SNEGSKA (reference sequence). V trimming: 1 base; J trimming: 7 bases; junction bases outside the gene matches: 5. CDR3 size: 14 residues. CDR3 coding DNA: TGCAGTGCTAGAGTTAGCGGGAGCAGGAATGAGCAGTTCTTC. Amino acid sequence: CSARVSGSRNEQFF.

V usage is TRBV7-8 and J usage is TRBJ1-2, with D uncertain. The length of the CDR3 is 13 residues. The germline V and J ends were trimmed by 8 bases and 0 bases, with 10 bases remaining between them. From germline, CDR1 is SGHVS and CDR2 FQNEAQ. This CDR3 is CASATRTNYGYTF. In DNA form, the CDR3 reads TGTGCCAGCGCGACTCGGACTAACTATGGCTACACCTTC.

The chain's CDR3 is CASSLVGQGNEKLFF. The DNA for the CDR3 is TGTGCCAGCAGTTTGGTGGGACAGGGAAATGAAAAACTGTTTTTT. J is TRBJ1-4 and V is TRBV28; 9 bases align to TRBD1. Trimming at V came to 3 bases and at J to 5 bases, leaving 4 bases not matched to a gene. The CDR3 spans 15 residues. CDR1 is MDHEN, CDR2 SYDVKM, per germline.

DNA for the CDR3: TGTGCCAGCAGCTTAGCAATTAGCGGGGGGACGGGCGAGCAGTTCTTC. Protein product: CASSLAISGGTGEQFF. The V gene is TRBV7-9, the J gene TRBJ2-7; 10 nucleotides match TRBD2. The closer fit of TRBJ2-1 to the DNA end suggests the J call may be wrong. This CDR3 comprises 16 residues. CDR1 and CDR2 (germline): SEHNR, FQNEAQ (reference sequence).

The rearrangement uses TRBV7-9 and TRBJ2-7; the match to TRBD2 covers 12 bases. Trimming removed 4 bases from V and 0 bases from J; junction bases left unmatched: 4. This CDR3 contains 16 residues. Germline lookup yields CDR1 SEHNR and CDR2 FQNEAQ (reference sequence). CDR3 nucleotides: TGTGCCAGCAGCTCCCCGACTAGCGGGAGCTCCTACGAGCAGTACTTC. It is translated as CASSSPTSGSSYEQYF.

The chain is built from TRBV10-2 and TRBJ1-5; D gene unclear. With 6 bases removed from V and 0 bases from J, the gap between germline ends came to 9 bases. The CDR3 is made up of 14 amino acids. Per germline, CDR1 WSHSY and CDR2 SAAADI. As DNA, the CDR3 is TGCGCCAGCAGACCCAGGTCTAGCAATCAGCCCCAGCATTTT. Encoded protein: CASRPRSSNQPQHF.

V is TRBV9 and J is TRBJ1-3; D is uncertain. Germline CDR1 and CDR2: SGDLS and YYNGEE. The CDR3 is made up of 14 amino acids. Trimming took off 0 bases at V and 4 bases at J, with 8 bases between the two ends. As DNA, the CDR3 is TGTGCCAGCAGCGTAGCCAGGACCGGAAACACCATATATTTT. Translating it yields CASSVARTGNTIYF.

The table lists this clonotype with many counts. The chain carries TRBV7-9 and TRBJ2-1; D unclear. This CDR3 is built from 16 residues. Per germline, CDR1 SEHNR and CDR2 FQNEAQ (reference sequence). V gave up 2 bases and J gave up 3 bases, with 14 bases separating them. The CDR3 DNA reads as TGTGCCAGCAGCTTATTGCTTGTAACGGACTACAATGAGCAGTTCTTC. Encoded protein: CASSLLLVTDYNEQFF.

V usage is TRBV19 and J usage is TRBJ1-3; TRBD1 matches 8 bases. CDR1 is LNHDA and CDR2 is SQIVND in the germline V gene (reference sequence). This CDR3 is built from 14 residues. Unmatched junction bases numbered 5, after V lost 4 bases and J lost 6 bases. The CDR3 here is CASSSRGRENTIYF. The CDR3 DNA reads TGTGCCAGTAGTAGCAGGGGGCGCGAAAACACCATATATTTT.

This clonotype was counted between two and nine times. A much bigger clone sits one base away, suggesting this may be a read error. The CDR3 ends on some other residue instead of the conserved phenylalanine or tryptophan, so this is likely a read error. V usage is TRBV19 and J usage is TRBJ2-2; TRBD2 matches at 14 bases. Germline-derived CDR1 and CDR2 are LNHDA and SQIVND (reference sequence). The V gene end was trimmed by 8 bases and the J gene end by 4 bases; junction bases not matched to a gene: 6. The CDR3 runs 16 residues. For the CDR3, the DNA is TGTGCCAGTGGACTAGCGGGGGGAATGGGCACCGGGGAGCTGTTTTCT. Translated: CASGLAGGMGTGELFS.